This T cell receptor (beta chain) was sequenced for a study of cytomegalovirus exposure and HLA in healthy donors. Trimming removed 0 bases from V and 4 bases from J, with 13 bases in between. This CDR3 comprises 15 residues. Germline V lookup: CDR1 SGHRS, CDR2 YFSETQ. In this sample, this clone turned up a few times. Amplification used 60 Vbeta primers and 13 Jbeta primers. In the authors' workflow: Unique TCR beta chains numbered approximately 76 million in a later analysis, with roughly 11 million shared. Profiled with immunoSEQ multiplex PCR; TCRdb holds only in-frame clones, not every one. V, J and clone size derive from that table, while D and trimming were established from the DNA sequence. The top ten clones hold 7.8% of a sample with roughly 99,000 clones, approximately 73% of them seen once.

The chain joins TRBV5-1 to TRBJ1-1; D is possibly TRBD1 (5 bases). The clonotype originates from a young man in good health and CMV-seronegative. Sequencing was carried out using PBMCs. CDR3 bases: TGCGCCAGCAGCTTGGCCGGGGGTCGTGGCACTGAAGCTTTCTTT. Residues: CASSLAGGRGTEAFF.